This T cell receptor beta chain was captured by sequencing in a study of cytomegalovirus exposure and HLA in healthy donors. For the study at large: Most donors, approximately 82% of over 350 genotyped, fell in the Caucasian-associated ancestry cluster.

V lost 5 bases and J lost 5, with 15 bases in between. The CDR3 is 14 amino acids. Looked up from germline, CDR1 is SGHTA and CDR2 is FQGNSA. The PCR employed 60 Vbeta primers together with 13 Jbeta primers. Profiled with immunoSEQ multiplex PCR; TCRdb holds only in-frame clones, not every one. Of over 110,000 clones detected, 70% to 85% appear once; the ten largest clones hold around 2.4%. Study results and caveats: The classifier was said to identify cytomegalovirus status with high specificity and sensitivity.

Concerning this clone itself: Its antigen is currently unknown.

Each of the donors was a healthy bone marrow donor. At collection, donors were nominally healthy, but unrecorded immune exposures were probable. The chain has TRBV7-2 and TRBJ2-5; the D gene is possibly TRBD2 (5 bases). Sequencing input: PBMCs. This receptor was identified in a male donor in good health and CMV-seronegative. CDR3 sequence (DNA): TGTGCCAGCAGCCCGTCCCCGGGGTCGGAGACCCAGTACTTC. Translating gives CASSPSPGSETQYF.